The sample holds a few counts of the clone carrying this T cell receptor (beta chain). Its specificity is not known. Donors underwent one heparinised blood draw, approximately 120 mL on average. The CDR3 sequence is 16 residues long. V was cut by 3 bases and J by 2 bases, with 13 bases left in between. In germline, CDR1 is SGHDN, CDR2 FVKESK. This specimen belongs to a study of beta chain features in type 1 diabetes. Study details: The samples had 100 million to 140 million sorted cells examined in all. Study results and caveats: The study found moderately but significantly shorter TCRB CDR3s in all four CD4+ subsets of Type 1 diabetes patients.

TCRB transcripts that were expressed got sequenced, as all of the isolated RNA had been reverse transcribed. The protocol was immunoSEQ multiplex PCR, while the TCRdb copy is restricted to in-frame clones and leaves out a portion. This table has approximately 730,000 clones, about an eighth appearing once. The source material was naive CD4+ T cells from blood. This chain joins TRBV14 and TRBJ2-2, with a tentative D call TRBD1 (6 bases). The TCR was taken from a man between 18 and 35 years old with type 1 diabetes. This CDR3 is CASSHWGRGNTGELFF. The CDR3 nucleotides are TGTGCCAGCAGCCACTGGGGCAGGGGCAACACCGGGGAGCTGTTTTTT.